The clone carrying this T cell receptor (beta chain) has a handful of counts. V lost 3 bases to trimming and J lost 7 bases; unmatched junction nucleotides: 14. The CDR3 is 16 residues long. The germline V gene encodes CDR1 MNHNY and CDR2 SVGAGI (reference sequence). The assay was immunoSEQ multiplex PCR, and TCRdb's table has in-frame clones only and misses some. The sample carries about 160,000 clones, around 86% recorded once. The data were obtained in a study of blood T cell repertoires in COVID-19. The receptor's source is a man in his sixties or seventies who had recovered from COVID-19. The sample comprised peripheral blood. The rearrangement links TRBV6-6 to TRBJ2-7, with 8 bases identical to TRBD1. CDR3 coding DNA: TGTGCCAGCAGTTATCGGGGACAGGCCGGACTGGGGGAGCAGTACTTC. Translated, it gives CASSYRGQAGLGEQYF.